These 20 T cell receptor beta chains share one sample of origin, sequenced in a study of regulatory and conventional T cells in RAG deficiency. Conventional CD4+ T cells were sorted from blood as CD25-low CD127-high cells. The table came from immunoSEQ multiplex PCR; TCRdb's copy has only in-frame clones and leaves some out. Altogether roughly 32,000 clones are present, around 96% being singletons, with the ten largest covering 0.35% to 0.4%. This same sample was also taken into another study, of regulatory T cells. This second report adds: The primer mix had 52 TRBV and 13 TRBJ primers.

The source material was CD25- CD4+ T cells sorted from blood. These receptors all come from a human donor in good health.

About this clone: In the same sample, other DNA sequences code for this CDR3. V usage is TRBV5-6 and J usage is TRBJ1-5; no firm D call. Trimming left V 5 bases short and J 4 bases short, with 13 bases between. This CDR3 spans 14 amino acids. The germline V gene encodes CDR1 SGHDT and CDR2 YYEEEE. The CDR3 protein is CASSLVGRNQPQHF. The CDR3 DNA reads TGTGCCAGCAGTTTAGTAGGGAGGAATCAGCCCCAGCATTTT.

For the CDR3, the DNA is TGTGCCAGCAGTAAAACTAGCGGGGGAGATACGCAGTATTTT. Translated, it gives CASSKTSGGDTQYF. The chain carries TRBV2 and TRBJ2-3; 11 positions agree with TRBD2. V shed 5 bases and J 5 bases; nucleotides not matched to a gene: 3. CDR1 is SNHLY, CDR2 FYNNEI, per germline. The CDR3 spans 14 residues. Full variable domain (remainder filled in from reference TRBV2 and TRBJ2-3): EPEVTQTPSHQVTQMGQEVILRCVPISNHLYFYWYRQILGQKVEFLVSFYNNEISEKSEIFDDQFSVERPDGSNFTLKIRSTKLEDSAMYFCASSKTSGGDTQYFGPGTRLTVL.

This clone has just a few counts. The genes are TRBV5-4 and TRBJ1-3; D not certain. This CDR3 region has 15 residues. The germline V and J ends were trimmed by 0 bases and 0 bases, with 7 bases remaining between them. Germline CDR1 and CDR2: SGHNT and YYREEE (reference sequence). The CDR3 reads CASSLDRISGNTIYF. Here the CDR3 DNA reads TGTGCCAGCAGCTTGGACAGAATCTCTGGAAACACCATATATTTT.

J is TRBJ2-1 and V is TRBV29-1, with D tentatively TRBD2 (5 bases). V shed 1 base and J shed 5 bases, with 12 bases lying between them. There are 14 residues in the CDR3. Germline V gene sequence: CDR1 SQVTM, CDR2 ANQGSEA. CDR3 in amino acids: CSVEGSSRHNEQFF. DNA for the CDR3: TGCAGCGTTGAAGGTTCTAGCAGACACAATGAGCAGTTCTTC.

The chain joins TRBV5-6 to TRBJ1-2; the match to TRBD1 covers 7 bases. The trim removed 2 bases at V and 4 bases at J, leaving 5 bases unmatched. This CDR3 spans 14 amino acids. From germline, CDR1 is SGHDT and CDR2 YYEEEE. The CDR3 sequence is CASSLDRAIYGYTF. In nucleotides, the CDR3 is TGTGCCAGCAGCTTAGACAGGGCAATCTATGGCTACACCTTC.

The J gene is TRBJ2-2, the V gene TRBV2; TRBD1 matches 11 bases. Germline V CDR1 and CDR2: SNHLY, FYNNEI. Trimming at V came to 2 bases and at J to 9 bases, leaving 8 bases not matched to a gene. The CDR3 contains 16 residues. The CDR3 DNA follows: TGTGCCAGCAGTGAACGTGGACAGGGGGCCAACCGGGAGCTGTTTTTT. It yields the protein CASSERGQGANRELFF.

The chain is built from TRBV5-6 and TRBJ1-2, with 7 bases lining up with TRBD1. V lost 4 bases and J lost 0; bases outside the gene matches: 12. CDR1 is SGHDT, CDR2 YYEEEE, per germline. The CDR3 runs 17 residues. Here the CDR3 DNA reads TGTGCCAGCAGCGGGGACAGTTGGACAGGAGCTAACTATGGCTACACCTTC. It yields the protein CASSGDSWTGANYGYTF.

The chain couples TRBV27 to TRBJ2-5; D might be TRBD1 (5 bases). Germline loops: CDR1 MNHEY, CDR2 SMNVEV (reference sequence). The CDR3 extends over 13 amino acids. Trimming left V 6 bases short and J 3 bases short, with 11 bases between. CDR3 in amino acids: CASRMGPEETQYF. DNA of the CDR3: TGTGCCAGCAGGATGGGGCCGGAAGAGACCCAGTACTTC.

The chain employs TRBV18 and TRBJ2-7; 9 bases agree with TRBD1. Losses at the gene ends were 0 bases for V and 6 bases for J; bases not matched to a gene: 6. This CDR3 has 15 amino acids. Per germline, CDR1 KGHSH and CDR2 LQKENI. The CDR3 nucleotides are TGTGCCAGCTCACCACCGGGGACAGGGATGGTCGAGCAGTACTTC. Its protein product is CASSPPGTGMVEQYF.

This clone was seen once. The chain is built from TRBV5-5 and TRBJ1-2; TRBD1 is a possible D gene (6 bases). CDR1 and CDR2 from the germline V gene are SGHKS and YYEKEE (reference sequence). V gave up 4 bases and J gave up 10 bases, with 20 bases separating them. This CDR3 is 14 amino acids long. The CDR3 here is CASSQPLGQLVYTF. The CDR3 nucleotides are TGTGCCAGCAGCCAACCCCTAGGACAGCTTGTCTACACCTTC.

The chain links TRBV6-6 to TRBJ1-1; 7 bases line up with TRBD1. The length of the CDR3 is 15 residues. The V gene end was trimmed by 6 bases and the J gene end by 4 bases; junction bases not matched to a gene: 11. The germline CDR1 and CDR2 sequences are MNHNY and SVGAGI (reference sequence). DNA of the CDR3: TGTGCCAGCAGCCACTCTTGGAACAGGGGCACTGAAGCTTTCTTT. Its protein is CASSHSWNRGTEAFF.

The J gene is TRBJ1-6, the V gene TRBV5-4; the match to TRBD1 covers 8 bases. J gave up 7 bases and V 3 bases, and 6 bases lay outside the gene matches. Germline lookup yields CDR1 SGHNT and CDR2 YYREEE (reference sequence). There are 15 residues in the CDR3. The CDR3 DNA is TGTGCCAGCAGCTCTGGCCGGGACAGGAATTCACCCCTCCACTTT. Its protein product is CASSSGRDRNSPLHF.

The V and J genes are TRBV29-1 and TRBJ1-1, with no clear D. The V gene's germline CDR1 is SQVTM and CDR2 ANQGSEA. The CDR3 has 14 amino acids. The V end lost 4 bases, the J end lost 0 bases, and 12 bases lay between the germline ends. The CDR3 loop is CSVVRPGMNTEAFF. CDR3 coding DNA: TGCAGCGTTGTCAGACCGGGGATGAACACTGAAGCTTTCTTT.

The V and J genes are TRBV19 and TRBJ2-2, with D possibly TRBD2 on 6 matching bases. Germline V gene lookup returns CDR1 LNHDA and CDR2 SQIVND (reference sequence). This CDR3 is built from 14 residues. V was trimmed by 5 bases and J by 4 bases, leaving 11 bases between them. CDR3 amino acids: CASSRGWTTGELFF. In DNA, the CDR3 is TGTGCCAGTAGTCGGGGGTGGACCACCGGGGAGCTGTTTTTT. The variable domain in full, completed from reference TRBV19 and TRBJ2-2, reads DGGITQSPKYLFRKEGQNVTLSCEQNLNHDAMYWYRQDPGQGLRLIYYSQIVNDFQKGDIAEGYSVSREKKESFPLTVTSAQKNPTAFYLCASSRGWTTGELFFGEGSRLTVL.

V is TRBV30 and J is TRBJ1-2; D is undetermined. V was trimmed by 0 bases and J by 3 bases, leaving 8 bases between them. This CDR3 is 13 amino acids long. Germline CDR1 reads GTSNPN; CDR2 reads SVGIG (reference sequence). The CDR3 DNA sequence: TGTGCCTGGAGTGTTTCCCCCTACTATGGCTACACCTTC. Translated, it gives CAWSVSPYYGYTF.

The chain links TRBV11-2 to TRBJ1-2, with 9 nucleotides matching TRBD1. CDR1 is SGHAT and CDR2 is FQNNGV in the germline V gene. J gave up 6 bases and V 7 bases, and 3 bases lay outside the gene matches. The CDR3 loop spans 12 amino acids. The CDR3 loop is CASTRTGDGYTF. CDR3 coding DNA: TGTGCCAGCACCAGGACAGGGGATGGCTACACCTTC. The full variable domain, completed using reference TRBV11-2 and TRBJ1-2, is EAGVAQSPRYKIIEKRQSVAFWCNPISGHATLYWYQQILGQGPKLLIQFQNNGVVDDSQLPKDRFSAERLKGVDSTLKIQPAKLEDSAVYLCASTRTGDGYTFGSGTRLTVV.

V usage is TRBV4-1 and J usage is TRBJ2-7, with a possible D match to TRBD1 (6 bases). Deletions cut 0 bases from V and 1 base from J, with 25 bases between. CDR1 is MGHRA and CDR2 is YSYEKL in the germline V gene. The CDR3 loop spans 20 amino acids. DNA for the CDR3: TGCGCCAGCAGCCAAGAAGGGACAATAAACCTCCCTTGGGTTTCCTACGAGCAGTACTTC. It encodes CASSQEGTINLPWVSYEQYF.

The rearrangement links TRBV23-1 to TRBJ1-5, with 9 bases matching TRBD1. TRBV23-1 is designated an ORF whose function remains uncertain. Trimming at V came to 7 bases and at J to 0 bases, leaving 10 bases not matched to a gene. The CDR3 runs to 17 residues. CDR3 sequence reads: CASTRGQGNHSNQPQHF. CDR3 coding DNA: TGCGCCAGCACGAGGGGACAGGGAAATCATAGCAATCAGCCCCAGCATTTT.

The genes are TRBV4-2 and TRBJ2-7; TRBD2 matches at 15 bases. CDR1 and CDR2 from the germline V gene are LGHNA and YNFKEQ. The CDR3 is 17 residues long. Germline trimming cut 5 bases from V and 3 bases from J; bases unmatched to any gene: 8. In DNA, the CDR3 is TGTGCCAGCAGCGAAGGGACTAGCGGGGGGCCCGGCTACGAGCAGTACTTC. Residues: CASSEGTSGGPGYEQYF.

V usage is TRBV15 and J usage is TRBJ2-3; 8 nucleotides line up with TRBD1. Germline-derived CDR1 and CDR2 are LNHNV and YYDKDF (reference sequence). The CDR3 has 15 residues. Trimming removed 1 base from V and 1 base from J; junction bases left unmatched: 1. Here the CDR3 DNA reads TGTGCCACCAGCAGAGTGGGACAGGGCACAGATACGCAGTATTTT. Protein product: CATSRVGQGTDTQYF.